This note documents a single T cell receptor (beta chain) sequence. Its target is unknown. Germline values: CDR1 SEHNR, CDR2 FQNEAQ (reference sequence). V shed 11 bases and J 2 bases; nucleotides not matched to a gene: 13. The CDR3 loop spans 15 amino acids. Investigators spread the genomic DNA of each subset evenly over several immunoSEQ plates. Replicate PCRs run on sorted subsets employed around 200 ng DNA, approximately 30,000 T cell genomes. Libraries were prepared by immunoSEQ multiplex PCR; TCRdb keeps only in-frame clonotypes and omits some of them. The repertoire includes approximately 2.1 million clones, about 92% of them detected once, and about 0.41% sits in the top ten. The record originates from a study of shared clonotypes between healthy human individuals. Study-wide points: Clonotype sharing among donors was thought likely to change with sequencing depth. Naive CD4 clonotypes overlapped across a few donors at about 5.3%.

The sequence derives from a man younger than 35 in good health. Some clones in this sample may be carry-over from other donors' samples. The sample comprised naive CD4+ T cells from PBMCs. As for subset: CD45RA+ positively selected. V usage is TRBV7-9 and J usage is TRBJ2-3; 7 bases line up with TRBD2. CDR3 nucleotides: TGTGCCGCAACCGGGACTAACCTACTCACAGATACGCAGTATTTT. Translation: CAATGTNLLTDTQYF.